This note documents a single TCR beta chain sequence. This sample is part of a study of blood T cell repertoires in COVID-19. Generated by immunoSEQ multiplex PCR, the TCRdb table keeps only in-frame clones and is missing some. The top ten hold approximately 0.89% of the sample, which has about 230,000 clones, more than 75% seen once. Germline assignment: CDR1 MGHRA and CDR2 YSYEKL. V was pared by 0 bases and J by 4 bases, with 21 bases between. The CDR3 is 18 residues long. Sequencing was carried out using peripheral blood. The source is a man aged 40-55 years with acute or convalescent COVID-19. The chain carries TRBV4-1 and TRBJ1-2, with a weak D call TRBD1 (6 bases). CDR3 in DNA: TGCGCCAGCAGCCAAGACACAGGGTCTTCATTTTTTCTCTATGGCTACACCTTC. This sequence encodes CASSQDTGSSFFLYGYTF.